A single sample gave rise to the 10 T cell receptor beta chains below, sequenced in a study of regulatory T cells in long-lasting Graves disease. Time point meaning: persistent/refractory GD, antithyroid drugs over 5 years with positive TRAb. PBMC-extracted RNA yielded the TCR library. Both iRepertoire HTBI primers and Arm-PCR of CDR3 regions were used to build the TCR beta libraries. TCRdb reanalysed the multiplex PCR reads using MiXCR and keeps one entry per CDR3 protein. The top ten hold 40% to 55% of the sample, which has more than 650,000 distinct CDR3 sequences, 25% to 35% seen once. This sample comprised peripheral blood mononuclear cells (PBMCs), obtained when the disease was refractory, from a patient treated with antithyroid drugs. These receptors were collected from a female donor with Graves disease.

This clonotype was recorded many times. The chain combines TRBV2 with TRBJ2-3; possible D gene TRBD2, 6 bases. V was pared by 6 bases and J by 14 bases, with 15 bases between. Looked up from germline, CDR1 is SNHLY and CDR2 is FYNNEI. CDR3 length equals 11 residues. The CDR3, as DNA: TGTGCCAGCAGCGCGGGGCCACTTTCGTATTTT. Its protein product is CASSAGPLSYF.

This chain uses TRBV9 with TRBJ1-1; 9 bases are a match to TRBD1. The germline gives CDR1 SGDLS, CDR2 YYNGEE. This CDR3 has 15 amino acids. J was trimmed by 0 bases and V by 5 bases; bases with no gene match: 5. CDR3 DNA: TGTGCCAGCAGTTCGAACAGGGGGCTGAACACTGAAGCTTTCTTT. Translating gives CASSSNRGLNTEAFF.

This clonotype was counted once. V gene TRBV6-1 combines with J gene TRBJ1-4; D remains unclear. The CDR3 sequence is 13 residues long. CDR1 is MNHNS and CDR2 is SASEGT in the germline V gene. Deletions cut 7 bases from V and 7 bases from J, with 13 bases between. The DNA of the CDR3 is TGTGCCAGCATTGGTTCTCTCGGTGAAAAACTGTTTTTT. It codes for CASIGSLGEKLFF.

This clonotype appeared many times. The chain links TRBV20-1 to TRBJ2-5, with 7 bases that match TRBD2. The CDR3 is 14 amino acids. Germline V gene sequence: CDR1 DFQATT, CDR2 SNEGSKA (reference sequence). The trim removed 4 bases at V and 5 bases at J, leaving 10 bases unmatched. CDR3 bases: TGCAGTGCTAATGGAGCGGGAAGGAGGGAGACCCAGTACTTC. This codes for CSANGAGRRETQYF.

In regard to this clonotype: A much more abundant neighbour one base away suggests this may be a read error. The CDR3 DNA sequence: TGCAGTGCTAGAGGTTGGCCTAGCGGGCCAGAGACCCAGTACTTC. This gives the protein CSARGWPSGPETQYF. The rearrangement links TRBV20-1 to TRBJ2-5; 8 bases line up with TRBD2. V lost 1 base, J lost 4 bases, and 8 bases stayed unmatched. CDR1 is DFQATT, CDR2 SNEGSKA, per germline (reference sequence). The CDR3 totals 15 residues.

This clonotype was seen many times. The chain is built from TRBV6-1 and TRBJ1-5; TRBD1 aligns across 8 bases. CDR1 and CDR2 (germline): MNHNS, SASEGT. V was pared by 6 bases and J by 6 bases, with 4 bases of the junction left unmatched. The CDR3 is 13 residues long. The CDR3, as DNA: TGTGCCAGCAGAGGACAGGGCGGTCAGCCCCAGCATTTT. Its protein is CASRGQGGQPQHF.

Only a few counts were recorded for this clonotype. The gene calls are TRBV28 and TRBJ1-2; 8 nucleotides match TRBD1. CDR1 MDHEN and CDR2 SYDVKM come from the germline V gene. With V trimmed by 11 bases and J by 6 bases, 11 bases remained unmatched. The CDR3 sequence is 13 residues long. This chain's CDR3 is CASGQGPFDGYTF. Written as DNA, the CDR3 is TGTGCCTCAGGACAGGGCCCCTTTGATGGCTACACCTTC.

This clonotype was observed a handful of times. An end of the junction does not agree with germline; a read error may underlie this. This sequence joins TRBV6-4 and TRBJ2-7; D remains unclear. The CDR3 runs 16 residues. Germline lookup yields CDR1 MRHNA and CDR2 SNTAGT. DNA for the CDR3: TGTGCCAGCAGTTACTCGCCCCGAACCCTTTCCTACGAGCAGTACTTC. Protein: CASSYSPRTLSYEQYF.

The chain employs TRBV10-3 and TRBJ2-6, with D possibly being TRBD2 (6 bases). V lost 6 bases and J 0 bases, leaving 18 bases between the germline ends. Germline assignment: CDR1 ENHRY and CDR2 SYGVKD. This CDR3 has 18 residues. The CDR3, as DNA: TGTGCCATCAGCGGCGGGGCTAGCGCAAACTCTGGGGCCAACGTCCTGACTTTC. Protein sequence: CAISGGASANSGANVLTF.

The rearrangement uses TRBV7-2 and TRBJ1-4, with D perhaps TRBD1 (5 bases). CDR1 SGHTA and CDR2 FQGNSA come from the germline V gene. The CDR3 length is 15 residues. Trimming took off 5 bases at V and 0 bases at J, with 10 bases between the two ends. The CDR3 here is CASSPGGSTNEKLFF. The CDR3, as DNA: TGTGCCAGCAGCCCGGGGGGGTCAACTAATGAAAAACTGTTTTTT. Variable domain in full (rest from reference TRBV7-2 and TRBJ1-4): GAGVSQSPSNKVTEKGKDVELRCDPISGHTALYWYRQSLGQGLEFLIYFQGNSAPDKSGLPSDRFSAERTGGSVSTLTIQRTQQEDSAVYLCASSPGGSTNEKLFFGSGTQLSVL.